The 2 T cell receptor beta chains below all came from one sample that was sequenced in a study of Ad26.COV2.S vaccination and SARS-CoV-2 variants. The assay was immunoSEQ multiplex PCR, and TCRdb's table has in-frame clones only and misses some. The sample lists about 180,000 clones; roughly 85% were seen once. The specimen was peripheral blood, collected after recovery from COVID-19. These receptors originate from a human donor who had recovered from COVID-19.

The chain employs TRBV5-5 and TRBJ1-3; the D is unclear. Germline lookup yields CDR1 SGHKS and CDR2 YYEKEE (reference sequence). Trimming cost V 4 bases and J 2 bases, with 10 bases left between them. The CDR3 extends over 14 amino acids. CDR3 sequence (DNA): TGTGCCAGCAGCCCGGACGTAACTGGAAACACCATATATTTT. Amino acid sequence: CASSPDVTGNTIYF.

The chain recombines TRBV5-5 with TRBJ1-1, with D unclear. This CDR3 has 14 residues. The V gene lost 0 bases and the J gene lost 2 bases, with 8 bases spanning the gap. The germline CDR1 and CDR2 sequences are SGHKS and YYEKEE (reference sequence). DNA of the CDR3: TGTGCCAGCAGCTTGGAGGCCTTTAACACTGAAGCTTTCTTT. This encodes CASSLEAFNTEAFF.